This paragraph covers one T cell receptor beta chain sequence. The antigen is unknown. One end of the junction fails to match germline, which may point to a read error. The CDR3 contains 14 residues. In germline, CDR1 is SNHLY, CDR2 FYNNEI. TCRdb's table, derived via immunoSEQ multiplex PCR, lists solely in-frame clones and lacks some. There are about 190,000 clones in the sample; 80% to 90% occur only once, and 6.5% to 7% lies in the top ten. This specimen belongs to a study of T cell responses to AZD1222 COVID-19 vaccine. Study observations and caveats: White British ancestry dominated among donors, who included more females, and clonal diversity was possibly underestimated.

This rearrangement joins TRBV2 to TRBJ2-7; D could derive from TRBD1 or TRBD2 (6 bases each). This TCR derives from an adult in good health. Here the sequenced sample was peripheral blood, taken on day 0 of AZD1222 vaccination. The CDR3 is CASSAEVGGYGQYF. Written as DNA, the CDR3 is TGTGCCAGCAGTGCGGAGGTGGGGGGCTACGGGCAGTACTTC.